This is a list of T cell receptor beta chains from one sample in a study of persistence of HIV-infected CD4 T cells. TCRdb's table, derived via immunoSEQ multiplex PCR, lists solely in-frame clones and lacks some. The sample consists of tens of thousands of clones, around 90% of them appearing once. Which antigens these TCRs recognize remains unknown. The input for sequencing was CD4+ T cells sorted from PBMCs after roughly 18-hour stimulation, taken from a patient who received antiretroviral therapy. The receptor source for this set is an adult woman with HIV who was CMV-seropositive. Each CDR3 is given with its conserved first and last residue. A D gene is named only where the DNA matches it firmly. Not every row has a clone size; where given, it reads once, few, many or a size class.

V: TRBV5-1; size: NA; J: TRBJ2-7; length: 14; D: TRBD1; CDR3: CASSLDRGWYEQYF; DNA: TGCGCCAGCAGCCTTGACAGGGGGTGGTACGAGCAGTACTTC
V: TRBV28; size: NA; J: TRBJ1-6; length: 16; D: TRBD1; CDR3: CASSFHQGARNSPLHF; DNA: TGTGCCAGCAGTTTTCATCAGGGGGCTAGGAATTCACCCCTCCACTTT
V: TRBV24-1; size: NA; J: TRBJ1-1; length: 15; D: NA; CDR3: CATSDSGTLNTEAFF; DNA: TGTGCCACCAGTGATTCCGGGACGTTGAACACTGAAGCTTTCTTT
V: TRBV12-5; size: once; J: TRBJ2-1; length: 11; D: NA; CDR3: CASGVRDEQFF; DNA: TGTGCTAGTGGCGTTAGGGATGAGCAGTTCTTC
V: TRBV24-1; size: NA; J: TRBJ1-2; length: 15; D: NA; CDR3: CATSSGQFSNYGYTF; DNA: TGTGCCACCAGTTCCGGACAGTTTTCTAACTATGGCTACACCTTC
V: TRBV5-6; size: once; J: TRBJ1-3; length: 14; D: NA; CDR3: CASSLEGYVNTIYF; DNA: TGTGCCAGCAGCTTGGAGGGTTATGTAAACACCATATATTTT
V: TRBV29-1; size: NA; J: TRBJ2-7; length: 13; D: TRBD1; CDR3: CSAGQGAYYEQYF; DNA: TGCAGCGCAGGACAGGGGGCGTACTACGAGCAGTACTTC
V: TRBV5-1; size: NA; J: TRBJ2-3; length: 16; D: TRBD2; CDR3: CASSWTGTSTADTQYF; DNA: TGCGCCAGCTCCTGGACCGGGACTAGCACCGCAGATACGCAGTATTTT
V: TRBV19; size: once; J: TRBJ1-6; length: 14; D: NA; CDR3: CASSTGLLDSPLHF; DNA: TGTGCCAGTAGTACGGGACTGCTTGATTCACCCCTCCACTTT
V: TRBV6-5; size: NA; J: TRBJ1-6; length: 14; D: TRBD1; CDR3: CASRPGQERSPLHF; DNA: TGTGCCAGCAGACCAGGACAGGAGAGGTCACCCCTCCACTTT
V: TRBV5-1; size: few; J: TRBJ1-1; length: 15; D: NA; CDR3: CASSLDWGGAAEAFF; DNA: TGCGCCAGCAGCTTGGATTGGGGGGGGGCTGCTGAAGCTTTCTTT
V: TRBV7-2; size: NA; J: TRBJ1-5; length: 13; D: NA; CDR3: CASSLDSRRPQHF; DNA: TGTGCCAGCAGCTTAGACAGCCGGAGGCCCCAGCATTTT
V: TRBV6-5; size: NA; J: TRBJ2-5; length: 15; D: TRBD2; CDR3: CASSYERGGLGTQYF; DNA: TGTGCCAGCAGTTACGAGCGGGGGGGCCTGGGGACCCAGTACTTC
V: TRBV7-8; size: NA; J: TRBJ2-5; length: 14; D: NA; CDR3: CASSLVAQGQTQYF; DNA: TGTGCCAGCAGCTTAGTAGCCCAGGGGCAGACCCAGTACTTC